These 28 T cell receptor beta chains were all obtained from the same sample, sequenced in a study of blood T cell repertoires in COVID-19. The repertoire was sequenced with immunoSEQ multiplex PCR; TCRdb's copy has only in-frame clones and lacks some. The sample gives 200,000 to 250,000 clones, roughly 84% of which show up once; about 3.6% is in the top ten. Sequences were obtained from peripheral blood. Source of these receptors: a woman at least 80 years old with acute or convalescent COVID-19.

For this clone: The sample has other DNA sequences that encode this CDR3 too. CDR3 DNA sequence: TGTGCCAGCAGAACAGGATCCTACGAGCAGTACTTC. Its protein product is CASRTGSYEQYF. The chain recombines TRBV28 with TRBJ2-7; D possibly corresponds to TRBD1 (5 bases). The CDR3 has 12 residues. The V gene lost 6 bases and the J gene lost 1 base, with 7 bases spanning the gap. Germline values: CDR1 MDHEN, CDR2 SYDVKM.

V and J are TRBV28 and TRBJ2-7; tentative D call: TRBD1 (5 bases). The V gene's germline CDR1 is MDHEN and CDR2 SYDVKM. CDR3 length: 13 residues. The V gene lost 7 bases and the J gene lost 0 bases, with 10 bases spanning the gap. This chain's CDR3 is CASIKDNSYEQYF. In DNA form, the CDR3 reads TGTGCCAGCATAAAGGACAACTCCTACGAGCAGTACTTC.

This chain links TRBV6-5 with TRBJ1-1; a weak D match, TRBD1 (6 bases). CDR1 MNHEY and CDR2 SVGAGI come from the germline V gene. The V gene lost 6 bases and the J gene lost 8 bases, with 16 bases spanning the gap. The CDR3 spans 13 residues. As DNA, the CDR3 is TGTGCCAGCAGCCGCTATACAGGGACCGAAGCTTTCTTT. Protein sequence: CASSRYTGTEAFF.

The chain links TRBV7-2 to TRBJ2-7, with D unresolved. The V gene lost 6 bases and the J gene lost 0 bases, with 9 bases spanning the gap. Looked up from germline, CDR1 is SGHTA and CDR2 is FQGNSA. The CDR3 extends over 13 amino acids. CDR3 in DNA: TGTGCCAGCAGACTCCCAAGCTCCTACGAGCAGTACTTC. Amino acids: CASRLPSSYEQYF.

The V call is TRBV19, the J call TRBJ1-5; D gene unclear. The CDR3 has 15 residues. Per the germline V gene, CDR1 is LNHDA and CDR2 is SQIVND (reference sequence). The V end lost 3 bases, the J end lost 4 bases, and 13 bases lay between the germline ends. CDR3: CASSILSGSNQPQHF. In nucleotides, the CDR3 is TGTGCCAGTAGTATTTTATCGGGGAGTAATCAGCCCCAGCATTTT.

The rearrangement joins TRBV27 to TRBJ1-4; 9 nucleotides line up with TRBD1. CDR1 and CDR2 (germline): MNHEY, SMNVEV (reference sequence). J was trimmed by 8 bases and V by 4 bases; bases with no gene match: 11. This CDR3 region has 16 residues. The CDR3 loop reads CASSSSGTGTWEKLFF. CDR3 bases: TGTGCCAGCAGTTCCTCCGGGACAGGGACGTGGGAAAAACTGTTTTTT. Looking up the rest from reference TRBV27 and TRBJ1-4 gives the full variable domain: EAQVTQNPRYLITVTGKKLTVTCSQNMNHEYMSWYRQDPGLGLRQIYYSMNVEVTDKGDVPEGYKVSRKEKRNFPLILESPSPNQTSLYFCASSSSGTGTWEKLFFGSGTQLSVL.

The V and J genes are TRBV14 and TRBJ2-1; a possible D gene is TRBD2 (6 bases). CDR3 length equals 22 residues. Germline lookup yields CDR1 SGHDN and CDR2 FVKESK. V gave up 3 bases and J gave up 5 bases, with 35 bases separating them. The CDR3 sequence is CASSHHRGWVSTGATTNNEQFF. The CDR3, as DNA: TGTGCCAGCAGCCATCACCGGGGGTGGGTTAGTACTGGCGCAACCACCAACAATGAGCAGTTCTTC.

In this sample, this clone turned up a few times. The chain couples TRBV9 to TRBJ2-7; 7 nucleotides agree with TRBD1. The CDR3 contains 14 residues. V dropped 6 bases and J dropped 5; count of bases not matched to a gene: 11. CDR1 is SGDLS and CDR2 is YYNGEE in the germline V gene. Here the CDR3 reads CASNRGTVRDEQYF. The CDR3 DNA is TGTGCCAGCAACAGAGGGACAGTCAGGGACGAGCAGTACTTC.

The genes are TRBV14 and TRBJ2-1; D call uncertain. Trimming removed 1 base from V and 1 base from J, with 5 bases in between. This CDR3 has 14 residues. Germline CDR1 reads SGHDN; CDR2 reads FVKESK. CDR3 nucleotides: TGTGCCAGCAGCCAAGTCAGTTCCTACAATGAGCAGTTCTTC. Translating it yields CASSQVSSYNEQFF.

This clone has a handful of counts. The chain is built from TRBV6-5 and TRBJ1-2; the match to TRBD1 covers 7 bases. V lost 4 bases and J lost 3; bases outside the gene matches: 8. The CDR3 is 15 residues long. CDR1 and CDR2 from the germline V gene are MNHEY and SVGAGI. The CDR3 DNA reads as TGTGCCAGCAGTTTAACGACGGGACAGTACTATGGCTACACCTTC. This gives the protein CASSLTTGQYYGYTF.

The V gene is TRBV28, the J gene TRBJ1-2, with TRBD1 identical over 8 bases. The CDR3 has 14 amino acids. The J segment lost 4 bases and the V segment lost 3 bases, leaving 4 bases of the junction unmatched. Germline loops: CDR1 MDHEN, CDR2 SYDVKM. CDR3 protein: CASSFRTGPYGYTF. The CDR3 coding sequence is TGTGCCAGCAGTTTCCGGACAGGGCCCTATGGCTACACCTTC.

The chain is built from TRBV5-5 and TRBJ2-5; 12 bases fit TRBD2. Trimming removed 3 bases from V and 5 bases from J; junction bases left unmatched: 5. The CDR3 length is 15 residues. The germline V gene encodes CDR1 SGHKS and CDR2 YYEKEE (reference sequence). The CDR3 coding sequence is TGTGCCAGCAGCTCCCTAGCGGGGGGGCGGGAGACCCAGTACTTC. Its protein product is CASSSLAGGRETQYF.

The chain couples TRBV6-6 to TRBJ1-4; the D gene is possibly TRBD1 (5 bases). The CDR3 is 17 amino acids. The germline V gene encodes CDR1 MNHNY and CDR2 SVGAGI (reference sequence). The V and J ends lost 5 bases and 3 bases respectively, with 19 bases between them. CDR3 sequence: CASSPPMGGEPNEKLFF. The CDR3 nucleotides are TGTGCCAGCAGTCCCCCAATGGGGGGGGAGCCTAATGAAAAACTGTTTTTT.

The chain links TRBV27 to TRBJ1-6; D possibly corresponds to TRBD1 (5 bases). Trimming took off 4 bases at V and 9 bases at J, with 16 bases between the two ends. The germline gives CDR1 MNHEY, CDR2 SMNVEV (reference sequence). The CDR3 sequence is 15 residues long. CDR3 residues: CASSSGRQGISPLHF. As DNA, the CDR3 is TGTGCCAGCAGTTCTGGACGCCAGGGAATTTCACCCCTCCACTTT.

V gene TRBV6-5 combines with J gene TRBJ2-2; D unclear. This CDR3 is built from 13 residues. Between the trimmed V and J ends, which lost 9 bases and 3 bases, there was a span of 11 bases. Germline CDR1 is MNHEY and CDR2 is SVGAGI. DNA of the CDR3: TGTGCCAGTTATAGCAGTGACACCGGGGAGCTGTTTTTT. Translated, it gives CASYSSDTGELFF.

This sequence joins TRBV5-4 and TRBJ2-5; no firm D call. The germline V gene has CDR1 SGHNT and CDR2 YYREEE (reference sequence). CDR3 size: 14 residues. V was trimmed by 0 bases and J by 2 bases, leaving 8 bases between them. The CDR3 nucleotides read TGTGCCAGCAGCTTGGTTGGTACTCAAGAGACCCAGTACTTC. Residues: CASSLVGTQETQYF.

The rearrangement links TRBV18 to TRBJ1-6; maybe TRBD1 (5 bases). Trimming left V 5 bases short and J 10 bases short, with 18 bases between. The CDR3 loop spans 15 amino acids. Germline V gene data show CDR1 as KGHSH and CDR2 as LQKENI. This CDR3 reads CASSADNMVISPLHF. CDR3 nucleotide sequence: TGTGCCAGCTCAGCGGACAACATGGTGATATCACCCCTCCACTTT.

The chain recombines TRBV9 with TRBJ2-3; TRBD1 aligns across 7 bases. Germline loops: CDR1 SGDLS, CDR2 YYNGEE. The junction had 6 bases not matched to a gene; V was cut back by 3 bases and J by 5 bases. The CDR3 has 14 residues. The CDR3 region has the DNA TGTGCCAGCAGCGCCAGGACAGGCGTAGATACGCAGTATTTT. It specifies CASSARTGVDTQYF.

The CDR3 loop is CASSTSLSGGRETQYF. The CDR3 DNA sequence: TGTGCCAGTAGTACGAGCCTTAGCGGGGGGAGGGAGACCCAGTACTTC. This chain uses TRBV19 with TRBJ2-5, with 10 bases fitting TRBD2. The CDR3 runs 16 residues. Germline CDR1 and CDR2: LNHDA and SQIVND (reference sequence). V trimming: 4 bases; J trimming: 5 bases; junction bases outside the gene matches: 10.

The chain employs TRBV5-5 and TRBJ1-2; 11 bases match TRBD1. J lost 3 bases, V lost 2 bases, and 6 bases had no gene match. In germline, CDR1 is SGHKS, CDR2 YYEKEE (reference sequence). The CDR3 loop spans 16 amino acids. The CDR3 spells CASSFGQGAVDYGYTF. CDR3 coding DNA: TGTGCCAGCAGCTTTGGACAGGGGGCGGTAGACTATGGCTACACCTTC.

J is TRBJ1-3 and V is TRBV2; D remains unclear. CDR1 SNHLY and CDR2 FYNNEI come from the germline V gene. CDR3 length equals 15 residues. V lost 8 bases and J 4 bases, leaving 18 bases between the germline ends. CDR3 loop: CASEKERTVGNTIYF. The CDR3 DNA follows: TGTGCCAGCGAGAAGGAGCGGACGGTAGGAAACACCATATATTTT. The full variable domain, completed using reference TRBV2 and TRBJ1-3, is EPEVTQTPSHQVTQMGQEVILRCVPISNHLYFYWYRQILGQKVEFLVSFYNNEISEKSEIFDDQFSVERPDGSNFTLKIRSTKLEDSAMYFCASEKERTVGNTIYFGEGSWLTVV.

The rearrangement uses TRBV2 and TRBJ1-2, with 10 bases fitting TRBD1. Unmatched junction bases numbered 5, after V lost 5 bases and J lost 2 bases. CDR1 and CDR2 (germline): SNHLY, FYNNEI. The CDR3 consists of 15 residues. CDR3 bases: TGTGCCAGCAGTCTCGACAGGGGGCTCAACTATGGCTACACCTTC. Its protein product is CASSLDRGLNYGYTF. The full variable domain, rest sourced from reference TRBV2 and TRBJ1-2, is EPEVTQTPSHQVTQMGQEVILRCVPISNHLYFYWYRQILGQKVEFLVSFYNNEISEKSEIFDDQFSVERPDGSNFTLKIRSTKLEDSAMYFCASSLDRGLNYGYTFGSGTRLTVV.

V usage is TRBV9 and J usage is TRBJ2-7, with a weak D call TRBD1 (7 bases). This CDR3 spans 14 amino acids. Germline V CDR1 and CDR2: SGDLS, YYNGEE. Trimming pared 0 bases from V and 5 bases from J, leaving 12 bases between. CDR3 amino acids: CASSVGQGGHEQYF. The DNA of the CDR3 is TGTGCCAGCAGCGTAGGACAGGGAGGCCACGAGCAGTACTTC.

This CDR3 reads CASRYTDTEAFF. The DNA for the CDR3 is TGCGCCAGCAGATATACGGACACTGAAGCTTTCTTT. V is TRBV5-1 and J is TRBJ1-1; D is uncertain. This CDR3 spans 12 amino acids. V lost 5 bases and J 3 bases, leaving 8 bases between the germline ends. Germline V CDR1 and CDR2: SGHRS, YFSETQ.

The genes are TRBV24-1 and TRBJ1-2; 7 bases agree with TRBD1. The V and J ends lost 1 base and 4 bases, in that order; junction bases with no gene match: 2. Per germline, CDR1 KGHDR and CDR2 SFDVKD. The CDR3 has 14 residues. CDR3 sequence (DNA): TGTGCCACCAGTGATTTTAGGGACAGCTATGGCTACACCTTC. Protein product: CATSDFRDSYGYTF.

This rearrangement joins TRBV11-1 to TRBJ2-7, with 9 bases identical to TRBD1. Germline CDR1 is SGHAT and CDR2 is FQDESV (reference sequence). Trimming at V came to 1 base and at J to 5 bases, leaving 3 bases not matched to a gene. This CDR3 has 14 residues. CDR3 region: CASSLGDRVHEQYF. CDR3 DNA sequence: TGTGCCAGCAGCTTAGGGGACAGGGTTCACGAGCAGTACTTC.

V is TRBV29-1 and J is TRBJ2-3; 7 positions agree with TRBD1. The V gene end was trimmed by 7 bases and the J gene end by 2 bases; junction bases not matched to a gene: 12. This CDR3 is built from 15 residues. Germline CDR1 and CDR2: SQVTM and ANQGSEA. The CDR3 coding sequence is TGCAGCGCCGAAATTCAGGGGGAGCACACAGATACGCAGTATTTT. Its translation: CSAEIQGEHTDTQYF.

V and J are TRBV19 and TRBJ1-2, with 9 bases aligning to TRBD1. This CDR3 region has 15 residues. The ends lost 5 bases at V and 6 bases at J; junction bases unmatched: 10. Per germline, CDR1 LNHDA and CDR2 SQIVND (reference sequence). CDR3 coding DNA: TGTGCCAGTAGTTCTTGGGACAGGGAGAAGGATGGCTACACCTTC. As protein: CASSSWDREKDGYTF. Full variable domain (rest looked up from reference TRBV19 and TRBJ1-2): DGGITQSPKYLFRKEGQNVTLSCEQNLNHDAMYWYRQDPGQGLRLIYYSQIVNDFQKGDIAEGYSVSREKKESFPLTVTSAQKNPTAFYLCASSSWDREKDGYTFGSGTRLTVV.